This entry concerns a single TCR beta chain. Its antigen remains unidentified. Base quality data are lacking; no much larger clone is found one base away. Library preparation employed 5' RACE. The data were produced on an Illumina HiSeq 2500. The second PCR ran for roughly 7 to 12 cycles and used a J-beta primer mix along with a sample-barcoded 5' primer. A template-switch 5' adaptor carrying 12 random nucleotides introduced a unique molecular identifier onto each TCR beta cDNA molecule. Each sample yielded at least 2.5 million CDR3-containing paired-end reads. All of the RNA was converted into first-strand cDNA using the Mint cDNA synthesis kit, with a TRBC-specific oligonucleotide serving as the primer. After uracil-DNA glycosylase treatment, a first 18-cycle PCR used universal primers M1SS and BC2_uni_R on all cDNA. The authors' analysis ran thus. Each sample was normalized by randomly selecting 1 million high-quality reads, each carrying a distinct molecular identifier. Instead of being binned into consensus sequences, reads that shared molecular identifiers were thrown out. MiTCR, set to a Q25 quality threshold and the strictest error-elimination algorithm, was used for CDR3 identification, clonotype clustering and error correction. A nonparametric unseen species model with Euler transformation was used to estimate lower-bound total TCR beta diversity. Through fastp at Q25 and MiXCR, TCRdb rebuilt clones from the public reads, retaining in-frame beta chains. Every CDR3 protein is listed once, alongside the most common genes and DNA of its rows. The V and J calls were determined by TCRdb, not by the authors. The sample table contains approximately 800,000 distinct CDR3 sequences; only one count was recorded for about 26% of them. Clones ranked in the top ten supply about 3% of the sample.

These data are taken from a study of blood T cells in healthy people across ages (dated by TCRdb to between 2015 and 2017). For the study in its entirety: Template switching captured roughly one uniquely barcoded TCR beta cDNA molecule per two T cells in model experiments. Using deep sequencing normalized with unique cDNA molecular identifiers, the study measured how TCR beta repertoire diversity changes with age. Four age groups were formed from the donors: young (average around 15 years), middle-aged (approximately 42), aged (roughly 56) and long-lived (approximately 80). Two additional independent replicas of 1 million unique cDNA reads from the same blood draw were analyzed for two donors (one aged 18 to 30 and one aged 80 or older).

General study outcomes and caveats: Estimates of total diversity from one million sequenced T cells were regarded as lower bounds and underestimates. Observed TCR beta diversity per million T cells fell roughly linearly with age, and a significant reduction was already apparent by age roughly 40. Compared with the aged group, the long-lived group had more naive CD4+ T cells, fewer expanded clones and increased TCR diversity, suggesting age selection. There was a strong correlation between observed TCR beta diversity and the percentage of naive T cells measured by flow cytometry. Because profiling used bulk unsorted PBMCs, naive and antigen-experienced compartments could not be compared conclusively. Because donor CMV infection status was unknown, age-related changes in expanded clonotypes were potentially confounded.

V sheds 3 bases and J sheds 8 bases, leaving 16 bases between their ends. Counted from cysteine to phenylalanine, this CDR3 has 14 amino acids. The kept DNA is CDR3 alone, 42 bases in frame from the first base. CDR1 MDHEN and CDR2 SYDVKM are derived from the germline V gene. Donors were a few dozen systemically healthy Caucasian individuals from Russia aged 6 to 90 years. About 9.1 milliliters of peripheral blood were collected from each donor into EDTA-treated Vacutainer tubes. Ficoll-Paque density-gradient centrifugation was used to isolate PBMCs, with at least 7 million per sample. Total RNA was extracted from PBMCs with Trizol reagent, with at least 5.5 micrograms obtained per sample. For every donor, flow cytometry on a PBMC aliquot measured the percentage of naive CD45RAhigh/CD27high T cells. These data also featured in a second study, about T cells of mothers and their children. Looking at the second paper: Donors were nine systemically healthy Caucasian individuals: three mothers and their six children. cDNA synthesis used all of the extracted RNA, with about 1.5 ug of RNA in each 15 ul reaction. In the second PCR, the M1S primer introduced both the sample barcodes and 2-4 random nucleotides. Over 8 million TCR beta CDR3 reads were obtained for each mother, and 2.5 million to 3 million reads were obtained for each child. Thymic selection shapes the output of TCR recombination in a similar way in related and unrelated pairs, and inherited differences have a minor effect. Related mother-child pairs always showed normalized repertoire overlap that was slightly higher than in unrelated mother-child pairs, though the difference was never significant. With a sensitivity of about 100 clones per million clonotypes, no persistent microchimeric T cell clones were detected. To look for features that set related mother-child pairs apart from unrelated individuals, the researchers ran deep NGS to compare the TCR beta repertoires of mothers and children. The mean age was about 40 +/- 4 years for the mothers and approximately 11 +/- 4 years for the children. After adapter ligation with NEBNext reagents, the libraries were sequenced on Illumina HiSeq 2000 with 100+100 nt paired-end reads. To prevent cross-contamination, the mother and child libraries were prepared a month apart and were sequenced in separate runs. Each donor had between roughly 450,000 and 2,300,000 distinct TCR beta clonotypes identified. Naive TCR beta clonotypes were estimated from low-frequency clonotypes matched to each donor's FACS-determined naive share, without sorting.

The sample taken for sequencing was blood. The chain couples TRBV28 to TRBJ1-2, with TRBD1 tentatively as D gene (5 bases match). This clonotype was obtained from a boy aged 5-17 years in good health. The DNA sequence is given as TGTGCCAGCAGTTTCGACGGGCAACCAGGGGGCTACACCTTC. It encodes CASSFDGQPGGYTF.